This note documents a single T cell receptor beta chain sequence. This entry is derived from a study of blood T cell repertoires in COVID-19. The data were produced by immunoSEQ multiplex PCR, yet TCRdb's version contains in-frame clones alone and is incomplete. In the table there are some 250,000 clones, around 90% of which are singletons. The CDR3 is 12 residues long. Deletions cut 1 base from V and 8 bases from J, with 8 bases between. Germline assignment: CDR1 SGHTA and CDR2 FQGNSA. The gene calls are TRBV7-2 and TRBJ1-1; D unresolved. Sequencing was done on a sample of peripheral blood. This receptor was obtained from a woman in her 30s with acute or convalescent COVID-19. CDR3 bases: TGTGCCAGCAGCTTAGTTCAGAGGGAAGCTTTCTTT. This gives the protein CASSLVQREAFF.